This T cell receptor (beta chain) was retrieved from a study of T cell responses to AZD1222 COVID-19 vaccine. Study conclusions and caveats: Most donors were white British and more were female, and clonal diversity was possibly underestimated. Sampled repertoires all dated from after the peak T cell response.

About this clone: What it binds is not known.

Germline assignment: CDR1 LNHDA and CDR2 SQIVND (reference sequence). The CDR3 has 15 amino acids. V was cut by 3 bases and J by 6 bases, with 12 bases left in between. The data were produced by immunoSEQ multiplex PCR, yet TCRdb's version contains in-frame clones alone and is incomplete. The data show around 100,000 clones, 87% seen once. This TCR came from an adult in good health. Sequencing used peripheral blood, obtained on day 0 of AZD1222 vaccination. The chain uses TRBV19 and TRBJ1-6; no reliable D call. CDR3 bases: TGTGCCAGTAGTATGCCGCCGACGTTTAATTCACCCCTCCACTTT. Its translation is CASSMPPTFNSPLHF.